The rows below give T cell receptor beta chains drawn from one sample of a study of T-cell reconstitution after alpha-beta-depleted transplantation in children. Via MiXCR, TCRdb re-called the PCR reads, giving one row per CDR3 protein. The sample includes 750,000 to 950,000 distinct CDR3 sequences, roughly 16% of them seen just once. Sequences were derived from PBMCs, mostly from graft donor cells, sampled 360 days after TCRalphabeta/CD19-depleted stem cell transplant. These receptors were collected from a male patient under 18 who had a stem cell transplant for acute lymphoblastic leukemia, so the T cells may come from the graft donor. CDR3s include the opening cysteine and the closing phenylalanine or tryptophan. The order of the fields is V gene, D gene, clone size, J gene, CDR3 DNA, CDR3 protein. A D gene is named only where the DNA matches it firmly. Part of the rows lack a size; the others show once, few, many or a class for expanded clones.

TRBV15	NA	NA	TRBJ1-3	TGTGCCACCAGCAGCAAATTCAGGGCTGGAAACACCATATATTTT	CATSSKFRAGNTIYF
TRBV7-8	TRBD2	NA	TRBJ2-1	TGTGCCAGCAGCCTTCTAGCGGGAGGGCGAGCTGAGCAGTTCTTC	CASSLLAGGRAEQFF
TRBV12-3/TRBV12-4	NA	NA	TRBJ1-1	TGTGCCAGCAGCAAAACCCCGGGGGCGAACACTGAAGCTTTCTTT	CASSKTPGANTEAFF
TRBV2	TRBD2	few	TRBJ2-1	TGTGCCAGCAGTGGACCCCTCGGGGTAGGACTAGCGGGAGATCACGACGATGAGCAGTTCTTC	CASSGPLGVGLAGDHDDEQFF
TRBV7-2	NA	NA	TRBJ2-1	TGTGCCAGCAGCTTGGCGGGGATGTACAATGAGCAGTTCTTC	CASSLAGMYNEQFF
TRBV5-1	NA	NA	TRBJ2-5	TGCGCCAGCAGCCGTACGACTCTTCAAGAGACCCAGTACTTC	CASSRTTLQETQYF
TRBV5-1	NA	NA	TRBJ2-5	TGCGCCAGCAGCTTGAAGGACTCCTGGCCCGGGCGGGAAGGAGAGACCCAGTACTTC	CASSLKDSWPGREGETQYF
TRBV9	NA	few	TRBJ1-2	TGTGCCAGCAGCGCCACGGCCGACAGCCTTAGAGACTATGGCTACACCTTC	CASSATADSLRDYGYTF
TRBV7-2	NA	few	TRBJ2-3	TGTGCCAGCAGCTCCTTAGTGAGCACAGATACGCAGTATTTT	CASSSLVSTDTQYF
TRBV12-3/TRBV12-4	NA	NA	TRBJ2-1	TGTGCCAGCAGGCCTCTCATGCGAAGGAATGAGCAGTTCTTC	CASRPLMRRNEQFF
TRBV7-9	NA	NA	TRBJ1-1	TGTGCCAGCAGCTTAATGTCAGTGGTGCCGGAAGCTTTCTTT	CASSLMSVVPEAFF
TRBV5-1	TRBD1	many	TRBJ1-4	TGCGCCAGCAGCAGTACAGGGGGCAGATATAATGAAAAACTGTTTTTT	CASSSTGGRYNEKLFF
TRBV29-1	TRBD1	NA	TRBJ1-5	TGCAGCGTTGGGGGACAGGGTAGCAATCAGCCCCAGCATTTT	CSVGGQGSNQPQHF
TRBV29-1	NA	NA	TRBJ2-7	TGCAGCGTTGAAGCAAGACGGTCCGCCCACGAGCAGTACTTC	CSVEARRSAHEQYF
TRBV20-1	NA	NA	TRBJ2-7	TGCAGTGCTAGACAATGGCAGGGGAGCTCCTACGAGCAGTACTTC	CSARQWQGSSYEQYF
TRBV2	NA	many	TRBJ1-5	TGTGCCAGCAGTGGCGGGGACGGCCCTGCGACGGGGGGCAATTACAGCCAGCATTTT	CASSGGDGPATGGNYSQHF
TRBV5-1	TRBD1	NA	TRBJ2-4	TGCGCCAGCAGCCAGGACAGGCCACTAGCCAAAAACATTCAGTACTTC	CASSQDRPLAKNIQYF
TRBV18	NA	few	TRBJ1-6	TGTGCCAGCTCACCTCTTGGGACGGATAATTCACCCCTCCACTTT	CASSPLGTDNSPLHF
TRBV29-1	TRBD1	few	TRBJ2-7	TGCAGCGTTGAAAGACAGGGTACGGGGCAGTACTTC	CSVERQGTGQYF
TRBV18	NA	NA	TRBJ2-6	TGTGCCAGCTCACCTTTCAACGTCCTGACTTTC	CASSPFNVLTF
TRBV2	TRBD2	few	TRBJ2-7	TGTGCCAGCAGTTATATAGCGGGAGAGACCTACGAGCAGTACTTC	CASSYIAGETYEQYF
TRBV20-1	TRBD2	NA	TRBJ2-5	TGCAGTGCTCCTGTAGCGGGAACACTAGAAAAAGAGACCCAGTACTTC	CSAPVAGTLEKETQYF
TRBV30	NA	few	TRBJ2-1	TGTGCCTGGAGTGGAATCAGCGAGCAGTTCTTC	CAWSGISEQFF
TRBV7-2	NA	few	TRBJ2-7	TGTGCCAGCAGCCGCGGCCGCCCCTTGGCCTACGAGCAGTACTTC	CASSRGRPLAYEQYF
TRBV27	TRBD1	NA	TRBJ2-7	TGTGCCAGCAGTCTGCTCCTCGGACAGGGGGCCTACGAGCAGTACTTC	CASSLLLGQGAYEQYF
TRBV5-1	NA	NA	TRBJ2-3	TGCGCCAGCAGCTTGGGTAGCGGAGAATGGGTAGATACGCAGTATTTT	CASSLGSGEWVDTQYF
TRBV27	NA	few	TRBJ2-7	TGTGCCAGCAGTACCAGGGGTAGCTACTCCTACGAGCAGTACTTC	CASSTRGSYSYEQYF
TRBV20-1	NA	NA	TRBJ2-5	TGCAGTGCCCTCCGGGGGAAAGAGACCCAGTACTTC	CSALRGKETQYF
TRBV6-1	NA	few	TRBJ2-2	TGTGCCACCTTGAAGGGGGTTACCGGGGAGCTGTTTTTT	CATLKGVTGELFF